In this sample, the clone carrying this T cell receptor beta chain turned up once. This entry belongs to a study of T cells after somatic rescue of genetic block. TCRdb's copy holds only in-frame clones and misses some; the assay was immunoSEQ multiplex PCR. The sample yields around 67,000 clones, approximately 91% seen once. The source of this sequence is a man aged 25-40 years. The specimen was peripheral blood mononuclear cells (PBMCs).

CDR3 protein: CASSLLGNTEAFF. CDR3 bases: TGTGCCAGCAGCTTACTGGGAAACACTGAAGCTTTCTTT. This rearrangement joins TRBV11-3 to TRBJ1-1; D call uncertain. Trimming stripped 2 bases from V and 2 bases from J, with 6 bases between. The CDR3 covers 13 residues. Germline V gene lookup returns CDR1 SGHNT and CDR2 YENEEA.